What follows describes a single T cell receptor (beta chain). Both 60 Vbeta primers and 13 Jbeta primers went into the PCR. Profiled with immunoSEQ multiplex PCR; TCRdb holds only in-frame clones, not every one. The table lists about 88,000 clones. Trimming took off 2 bases at V and 7 bases at J, with 15 bases between the two ends. Per germline, CDR1 SGHNT and CDR2 YYREEE (reference sequence). This CDR3 comprises 14 residues. The data belong to a study of cytomegalovirus exposure and HLA in healthy donors. The receptor comes from a girl aged 5-17 years in good health and CMV-seropositive. The rearrangement links TRBV5-4 to TRBJ1-1, with D tentatively TRBD1 (5 bases). Sequencing input: PBMCs. The CDR3 DNA reads TGTGCCAGCAGCTTTTTCAGGGATCATAATGAAGCTTTCTTT. Amino acids: CASSFFRDHNEAFF.